Presented here are 3 T cell receptor beta chains from one specimen sequenced in a study of T cells in tumors after PD-1 blockade. Using immunoSEQ multiplex PCR, the repertoire was profiled, and TCRdb retains in-frame clones only, with some absent. The sample carries roughly 4,500 clones, about 73% recorded once. The time point is: first of two pre-therapy site-matched biopsies roughly eight weeks apart. Sequencing was performed on tumor tissue, taken before anti-PD-1 treatment. All receptors come from a human donor with basal cell carcinoma.

The chain couples TRBV24-1 to TRBJ2-2; either TRBD1 or TRBD2 may fit D (5 bases each). CDR1 is KGHDR, CDR2 SFDVKD, per germline. The CDR3 spans 15 residues. Trimming cost V 4 bases and J 8 bases, with 16 bases left between them. CDR3 DNA: TGTGCCACCAGTGAGTCGGGACGGAGTGGAGGGGAGCTGTTTTTT. Translation: CATSESGRSGGELFF.

The chain carries TRBV21-1 and TRBJ1-1; the D segment call TRBD1 is taken from the table without a DNA check. TRBV21-1 is labeled a pseudogene. The CDR3 covers 16 residues. The CDR3 DNA reads TGTGCCAGCAGCAAGAGGGACAAGGGGCCCTCCGCTGAAGCTTTCTTT. It encodes CASSKRDKGPSAEAFF.

This chain links TRBV6-6 with TRBJ1-5; D ambiguous. Trimming shortened V by 5 bases and J by 7 bases, and 9 bases separated the two germline ends. Germline V gives CDR1 MNHNY, CDR2 SVGAGI (reference sequence). The CDR3 covers 12 residues. This CDR3 is CASSPWLQPQHF. The CDR3 coding sequence is TGTGCCAGCAGTCCATGGTTGCAGCCCCAGCATTTT.